The clone carrying this TCR beta chain was picked up many times. The CDR3 spans 19 residues. Unmatched junction bases numbered 13, after V lost 0 bases and J lost 3 bases. Germline loops: CDR1 SNHLY, CDR2 FYNNEI. For TCR beta, libraries came from iRepertoire HTBI primers and Arm-PCR of CDR3 regions. One entry per CDR3 protein results from TCRdb running MiXCR on the multiplex PCR reads. The top ten hold approximately 12% of the sample, which has about 220,000 distinct CDR3 sequences, around 20% seen once. The data were taken from a study of regulatory T cells in long-lasting Graves disease. The time point here: newly diagnosed GD, antithyroid drugs for less than 3 months. PBMC-extracted RNA yielded the TCR library. As collected, the peripheral blood samples measured about 8.1 milliliters each and went into EDTA tubes. These records were also assigned to another study, of T cells in Graves' hyperthyroidism and ophthalmopathy. That work states: Diagnoses used clinical symptoms, serum thyroxine and TRAb, thyroid ultrasound and orbital computed tomography. Within blood appeared most thyroid clonotypes that had expanded above 0.001.

Material: peripheral blood mononuclear cells (PBMCs), obtained at new diagnosis, from a patient treated with antithyroid drugs. The TCR was taken from a woman between 25 and 40 years old with Graves disease. V is TRBV2 and J is TRBJ2-3; 9 nucleotides match TRBD2. The DNA of the CDR3 is TGTGCCAGCAGTGAAGCGCGCGAGCGGGAGGACCACCTGACAGATACGCAGTATTTT. The encoded protein is CASSEAREREDHLTDTQYF.